The present TCR beta chain was sequenced within a study of blood T cell repertoires in COVID-19. Looking at the study overall: Sources were T cells, B-cell-depleted T cells, or PBMCs; the material itself was cDNA or gDNA.

CDR3 size: 13 residues. The germline gives CDR1 SGHTA, CDR2 FQGNSA. V shed 10 bases, J shed 7 bases, and the junction held 5 bases outside the gene matches. In the study's own analysis: Estimates of nucleated cell counts were drawn from the amplification of reference gene primers. Assay used: immunoSEQ multiplex PCR; TCRdb lists only in-frame clones, some missing. The DNA gave D and trimming, while V, J and clone size come from that table. The sample includes fewer than 350,000 clones, under 95% of them seen just once. In terms of age and location, participants ranged from roughly 18 to 100 years and lived in under 30 US areas. Participants had their cohort set by participant-reported clinical history.

Sequencing was carried out using PBMCs or T cells enriched from blood (not recorded which). The receptor comes from a woman between 40 and 50 years old with acute COVID-19. The genes are TRBV7-2 and TRBJ1-6; 9 nucleotides agree with TRBD1. CDR3: CATGDRANSPLHF. CDR3 coding DNA: TGTGCCACAGGGGACAGGGCGAATTCACCCCTCCACTTT.